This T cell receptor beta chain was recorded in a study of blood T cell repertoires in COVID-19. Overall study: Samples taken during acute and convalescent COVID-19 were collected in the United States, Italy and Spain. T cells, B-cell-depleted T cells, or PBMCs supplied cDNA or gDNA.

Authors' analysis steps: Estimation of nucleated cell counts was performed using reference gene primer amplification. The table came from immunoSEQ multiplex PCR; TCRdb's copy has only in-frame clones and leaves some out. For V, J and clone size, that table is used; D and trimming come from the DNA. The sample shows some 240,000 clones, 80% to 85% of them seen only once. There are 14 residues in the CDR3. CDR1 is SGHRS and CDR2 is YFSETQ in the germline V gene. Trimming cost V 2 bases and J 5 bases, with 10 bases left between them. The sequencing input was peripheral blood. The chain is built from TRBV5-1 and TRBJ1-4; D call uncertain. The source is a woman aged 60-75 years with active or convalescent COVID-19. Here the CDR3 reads CASSLVASNEKLFF. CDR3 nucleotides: TGCGCCAGCAGCTTAGTGGCATCGAATGAAAAACTGTTTTTT.